One TCR beta chain is described in this entry. The sample is drawn from a study of blood T cell repertoires in COVID-19. In the study overall: Specimens from acute and convalescent COVID-19 originated in the United States, Italy and Spain.

In germline, CDR1 is SGHTA, CDR2 FQGNSA. CDR3 length: 13 residues. V shed 5 bases and J shed 4 bases, with 10 bases lying between them. Repertoires were generated with immunoSEQ multiplex PCR, while TCRdb's copy carries only in-frame clones and drops some. The table lists 150,000 to 200,000 clones, roughly nine tenths of them singletons, with over 4.5% in the top ten. The source of this sequence is a human donor in a cohort sampled during active COVID-19. The chain combines TRBV7-2 with TRBJ2-3; D gene uncertain. The sequenced sample consisted of peripheral blood. The CDR3 protein is CASSISRADTQYF. The CDR3 DNA is TGTGCCAGCAGCATTAGTCGCGCAGATACGCAGTATTTT.